Listed below are T cell receptor beta chains from one sample, sequenced in a study of PD-1 blockade in classical Hodgkin lymphoma. Clones were sequenced by immunoSEQ multiplex PCR, and TCRdb holds only the in-frame ones, with some missing. The sample records 10,000 or so clones, 80% to 85% being singletons. This sample comprised CD4+ T cells from blood, obtained before the fourth cycle of nivolumab. These receptors were obtained from a human donor with classical Hodgkin lymphoma. Each CDR3 is given with its conserved first and last residue.

J gene: TRBJ1-1; V gene: TRBV29-1; CDR3 protein: CSVAQGLTEAFF
J gene: TRBJ1-1; V gene: TRBV7-9; CDR3 protein: CASSQGLGVRGTEAFF
J gene: TRBJ1-1; V gene: TRBV6-5; CDR3 protein: CASSSRPPGTVEAFF
J gene: TRBJ1-4; V gene: TRBV18; CDR3 protein: CASSLRPGQGEKLFF
J gene: TRBJ2-7; V gene: TRBV19; CDR3 protein: CASSWTGSSYEQYF
J gene: TRBJ2-1; V gene: TRBV30; CDR3 protein: CAWTSGRNEQFF
J gene: TRBJ2-5; V gene: TRBV7-8; CDR3 protein: CASSLGWPGGRETQYF
J gene: TRBJ2-7; V gene: TRBV18; CDR3 protein: CASSRRDSLVGEQYF
J gene: TRBJ2-1; V gene: TRBV2; CDR3 protein: CASSIGTAGSEQFF
J gene: TRBJ1-4; V gene: TRBV6-1; CDR3 protein: CASSAAGQGEKLFF
J gene: TRBJ2-5; V gene: TRBV27; CDR3 protein: CASSPIPQTGKETQYF
J gene: TRBJ2-2; V gene: TRBV7-9; CDR3 protein: CASSSWTGTNTGELFF
J gene: TRBJ2-2; V gene: TRBV19; CDR3 protein: CASSIDRANTGELFF
J gene: TRBJ2-3; V gene: TRBV5-1; CDR3 protein: CASSLGSSVSTDTQYF
J gene: TRBJ1-2; V gene: TRBV2; CDR3 protein: CASSKQGDYGYTF
J gene: TRBJ2-4; V gene: TRBV30; CDR3 protein: CAWKSGGVNIQYF
J gene: TRBJ2-5; V gene: TRBV11-3; CDR3 protein: CASSSLYQETQYF
J gene: TRBJ2-5; V gene: TRBV2; CDR3 protein: CASSEPGLETQYF
J gene: TRBJ2-5; V gene: TRBV29-1; CDR3 protein: CSVLGGWLQETQYF
J gene: TRBJ1-4; V gene: TRBV2; CDR3 protein: CASRYSLTEKLFF
J gene: TRBJ1-5; V gene: TRBV7-8; CDR3 protein: CASSLGRRGRGRDQPQHF
J gene: TRBJ1-5; V gene: TRBV5-1; CDR3 protein: CASSQGTNQPQHF
J gene: TRBJ2-1; V gene: TRBV7-8; CDR3 protein: CASSYASLQGPYNEQFF
J gene: TRBJ2-4; V gene: TRBV19; CDR3 protein: CASSIDAPGQLAKNIQYF
J gene: TRBJ2-1; V gene: TRBV18; CDR3 protein: CASSSRGEDPFF
J gene: TRBJ2-3; V gene: TRBV14; CDR3 protein: CASSQDLGDTQYF
J gene: TRBJ1-5; V gene: TRBV27; CDR3 protein: CASSLGGEQPQHF
J gene: TRBJ2-2; V gene: TRBV6-6; CDR3 protein: CASSYRTSGGGELFF
J gene: TRBJ2-5; V gene: TRBV9; CDR3 protein: CASSVVSGRQETQYF
J gene: TRBJ1-2; V gene: TRBV6-5; CDR3 protein: CASSYSGGTENYGYTF
J gene: TRBJ1-2; V gene: TRBV19; CDR3 protein: CASSIAGPYGYTF
J gene: TRBJ2-7; V gene: TRBV7-8; CDR3 protein: CASSLELAGGPYEQYF
J gene: TRBJ1-1; V gene: TRBV10-3; CDR3 protein: CAISEGRGRGMNTEAFF
J gene: TRBJ2-5; V gene: TRBV28; CDR3 protein: CASSIARRARQETQYF
J gene: TRBJ2-7; V gene: TRBV29-1; CDR3 protein: CSVSRDRGHEQYF
J gene: TRBJ2-1; V gene: TRBV10-3; CDR3 protein: CAISERESYNEQFF
J gene: TRBJ1-2; V gene: TRBV18; CDR3 protein: CASSPTAFYGYTF
J gene: TRBJ2-7; V gene: TRBV10-3; CDR3 protein: CATDTSPTTKQYF